Sequencing of this T cell receptor beta chain was carried out in a study of identical twins. TCRdb passed the 5' RACE reads through MiXCR, listing each CDR3 protein once. The sample yields about 200,000 distinct CDR3 sequences, over 5.5% seen once. This clonotype was observed many times. The antigen is unknown. Points from the study as a whole: Modelling underestimated the level of out-of-frame TCR alpha sharing observed in monozygotic twins.

This sample was also put to use in a study of T cells expressing NK-cell markers. Turning to that study: Among eight sequenced donors, seven carried HCMV seropositivity while one was seronegative.

The sequenced material came from CD8+ T cells sorted from blood. The sequence was collected from a woman aged 18-35 years in good health.

The CDR3 nucleotides read TGTGCCAGCAGCCCCGGGACAGGGATCGACGAGCAGTACTTC. Its protein is CASSPGTGIDEQYF. V usage is TRBV7-9 and J usage is TRBJ2-7; 9 bases align to TRBD1. The CDR3 has 14 amino acids. Per the germline V gene, CDR1 is SEHNR and CDR2 is FQNEAQ (reference sequence). The trim removed 5 bases at V and 5 bases at J, leaving 7 bases unmatched.